A selection of T cell receptor beta chains follows, all from one sample in a study of beta chain features in type 1 diabetes. Some clones are missing from TCRdb's copy, which holds only in-frame ones; the method was immunoSEQ multiplex PCR. The table lists about 290,000 clones, roughly 8% of them singletons. The material sequenced was central memory CD4+ T cells from blood. These receptors originate from a woman aged 18-29 years in good health. CDR3s include the opening cysteine and the closing phenylalanine or tryptophan. A D gene is named only where the DNA matches it firmly. Size values are once, few and many counts, or a class for expanded clones, and some rows have none.

size | J | V | D | DNA | CDR3
- | TRBJ1-6 | TRBV9 | TRBD1 | TGTGCCAGCAGCGGACGGGACAGCCGAGATTCACCCCTCCACTTT | CASSGRDSRDSPLHF
few | TRBJ2-5 | TRBV19 | - | TGTGCCAGTAGTATGTCTTCGGGAGATCCGGGTGAGACCCAGTACTTC | CASSMSSGDPGETQYF
- | TRBJ1-2 | TRBV5-1 | TRBD1 | TGCGCCAGCCGGAATACGGACAGGGCTGGCTACACCTTC | CASRNTDRAGYTF
few | TRBJ2-3 | TRBV6-6 | - | TGTGCCAGCAAGAAGGACCTAAGCTGGGATACGCAGTATTTT | CASKKDLSWDTQYF
few | TRBJ2-4 | TRBV28 | - | TGTGCCAGCAGTTTACAAGGGGGGGCGCAAAACATTCAGTACTTC | CASSLQGGAQNIQYF
many | TRBJ1-4 | TRBV9 | - | TGTGCCAGCAGCGTAGGGATGGGGGATGAAAAACTGTTTTTT | CASSVGMGDEKLFF
few | TRBJ1-2 | TRBV7-2 | - | TGTGCCAGCAGCTTAGGTCTCTATGGCTACACCTTC | CASSLGLYGYTF
- | TRBJ1-1 | TRBV7-2 | TRBD1 | TGTGCCAGCAGCTCACAGGGGGCCGTGGCTGAAGCTTTCTTT | CASSSQGAVAEAFF
many | TRBJ2-3 | TRBV29-1 | TRBD1 | TGCAGCGGAGACAGGGGTGGGACAGATACGCAGTATTTT | CSGDRGGTDTQYF
- | TRBJ1-2 | TRBV9 | - | TGTGCCAGCAGCACTCGGACTCACTATGGCTACACCTTC | CASSTRTHYGYTF
- | TRBJ2-6 | TRBV18 | - | TGTGCCAGCTCACCACAAACGGGGAGCCGCTCTGGGGCCAACGTCCTGACTTTC | CASSPQTGSRSGANVLTF
once | TRBJ1-1 | TRBV25-1 | - | TGTGCCAGCAGTTCCCACGGACACGCGAACACTGAAGCTTTCTTT | CASSSHGHANTEAFF
few | TRBJ2-2 | TRBV25-1 | - | TGTGCCAGCAGTCGTACTTCGAGGGAGCTGTTTTTT | CASSRTSRELFF
few | TRBJ2-1 | TRBV11-2 | - | TGTGCCAGCAGCTTAGATCGGGGCGGGGACTACAATGAGCAGTTCTTC | CASSLDRGGDYNEQFF
few | TRBJ1-5 | TRBV5-1 | - | TGCGCCAGCAGCTTGGGGACGGAACAGCCCCAGCATTTT | CASSLGTEQPQHF
few | TRBJ2-6 | TRBV9 | - | TGTGCCAGCAGCGTAGTTACTGGGGCCAACGTCCTGACTTTC | CASSVVTGANVLTF
few | TRBJ1-5 | TRBV18 | TRBD1 | TGTGCCAGCTCGCTGCCAGGGGGCATCAATCAGCCCCAGCATTTT | CASSLPGGINQPQHF